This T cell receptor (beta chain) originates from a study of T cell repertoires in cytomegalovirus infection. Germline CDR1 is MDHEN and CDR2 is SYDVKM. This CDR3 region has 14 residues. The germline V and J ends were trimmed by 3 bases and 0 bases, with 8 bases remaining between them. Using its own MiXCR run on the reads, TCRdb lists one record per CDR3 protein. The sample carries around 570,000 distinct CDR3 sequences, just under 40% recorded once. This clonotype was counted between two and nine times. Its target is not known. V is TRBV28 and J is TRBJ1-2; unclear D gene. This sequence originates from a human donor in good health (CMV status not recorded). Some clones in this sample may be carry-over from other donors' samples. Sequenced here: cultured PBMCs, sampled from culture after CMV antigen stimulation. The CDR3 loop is CASSFRRANYGYTF. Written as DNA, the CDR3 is TGTGCCAGCAGTTTCCGTCGAGCTAACTATGGCTACACCTTC.